The clone carrying this T cell receptor (beta chain) was seen at least ten times. Its antigen is undetermined. This sample was taken from a study of breast tumors, draining lymph nodes, adjacent tissues. TCRdb reanalysed the multiplex PCR reads using MiXCR and keeps one entry per CDR3 protein. The sample has some 47,000 distinct CDR3 sequences, under 55% seen once. Overall study results and limits: Tumor T cell lymph node origin was a supported hypothesis, not proven.

Per the germline V gene, CDR1 is MNHNS and CDR2 is SASEGT. The CDR3 consists of 13 residues. Trimming removed 3 bases from V and 0 bases from J, with 3 bases in between. The receptor's source is a female donor with breast cancer. Some clones in this sample may be carry-over from other donors' samples. Sequenced: breast tumor tissue. This sequence joins TRBV6-1 and TRBJ2-4; D uncertain. The DNA of the CDR3 is TGTGCCAGCAGTGATTTAGCCAAAAACATTCAGTACTTC. Its protein is CASSDLAKNIQYF.